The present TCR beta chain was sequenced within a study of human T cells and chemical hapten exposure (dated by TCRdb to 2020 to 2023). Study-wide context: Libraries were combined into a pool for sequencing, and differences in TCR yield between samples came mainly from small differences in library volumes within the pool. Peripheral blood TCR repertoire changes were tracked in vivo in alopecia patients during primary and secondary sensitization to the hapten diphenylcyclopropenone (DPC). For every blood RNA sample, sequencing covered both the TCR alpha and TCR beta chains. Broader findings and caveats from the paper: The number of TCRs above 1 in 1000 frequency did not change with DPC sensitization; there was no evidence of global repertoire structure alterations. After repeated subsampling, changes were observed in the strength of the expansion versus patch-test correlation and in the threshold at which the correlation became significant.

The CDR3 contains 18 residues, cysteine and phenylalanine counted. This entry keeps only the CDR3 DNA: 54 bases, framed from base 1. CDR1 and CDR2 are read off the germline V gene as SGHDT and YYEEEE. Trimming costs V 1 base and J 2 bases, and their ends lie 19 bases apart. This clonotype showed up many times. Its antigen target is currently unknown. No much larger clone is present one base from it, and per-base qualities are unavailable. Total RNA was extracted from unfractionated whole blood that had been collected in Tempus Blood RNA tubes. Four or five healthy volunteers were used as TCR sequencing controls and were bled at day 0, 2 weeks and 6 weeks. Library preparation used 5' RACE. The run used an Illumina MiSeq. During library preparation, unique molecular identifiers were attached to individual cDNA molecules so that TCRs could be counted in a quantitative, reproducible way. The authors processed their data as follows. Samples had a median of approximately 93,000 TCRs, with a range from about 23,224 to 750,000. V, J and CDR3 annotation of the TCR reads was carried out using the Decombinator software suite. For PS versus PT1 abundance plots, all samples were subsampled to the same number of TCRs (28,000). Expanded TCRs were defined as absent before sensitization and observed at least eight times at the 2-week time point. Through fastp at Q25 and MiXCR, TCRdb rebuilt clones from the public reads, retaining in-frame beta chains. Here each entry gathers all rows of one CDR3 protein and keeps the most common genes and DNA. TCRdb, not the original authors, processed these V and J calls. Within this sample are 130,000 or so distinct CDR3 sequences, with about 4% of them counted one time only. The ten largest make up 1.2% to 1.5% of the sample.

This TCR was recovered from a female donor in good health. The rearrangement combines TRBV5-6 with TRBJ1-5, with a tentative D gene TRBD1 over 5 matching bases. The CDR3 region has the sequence CASSLSPRGGSGNQPQHF. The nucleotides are TGTGCCAGCAGCTTGTCTCCCCGGGGGGGGAGTGGCAATCAGCCCCAGCATTTT.